This T cell receptor (beta chain) was profiled in a study of precursors of human CD4 cytotoxic T cells. Regarding the study as a whole: Expanded effector clonotypes made up more of IL-7Rhigh TEMRA clonotypes than TEM or TCM clonotypes. Both TEMRA subsets had more restricted TCR repertoires than TCM and TEM.

TCRdb re-analysed the reads in MiXCR, keeping a single row per CDR3 protein. The data contain around 300 distinct CDR3 sequences, around 20% of them singletons. Four sorted CD4+ memory subsets, central memory, effector memory, IL-7R-high TEMRA and IL-7R-negative TEMRA, were UMI-sequenced. With V trimmed by 3 bases and J by 1 base, 3 bases remained unmatched. The germline V gene has CDR1 LGHDT and CDR2 YNNKEL (reference sequence). The CDR3 extends over 15 amino acids. Sample share makes this clonotype large. Its antigen is as yet unknown. This sequence originates from a human donor in good health. This chain uses TRBV3-1 with TRBJ1-1; 9 nucleotides match TRBD1. Input material: memory CD4+ T cells from blood (PBMCs). The CDR3 spells CASSQWDRANTEAFF. The CDR3 DNA sequence: TGTGCCAGCAGCCAGTGGGACAGGGCGAACACTGAAGCTTTCTTT.